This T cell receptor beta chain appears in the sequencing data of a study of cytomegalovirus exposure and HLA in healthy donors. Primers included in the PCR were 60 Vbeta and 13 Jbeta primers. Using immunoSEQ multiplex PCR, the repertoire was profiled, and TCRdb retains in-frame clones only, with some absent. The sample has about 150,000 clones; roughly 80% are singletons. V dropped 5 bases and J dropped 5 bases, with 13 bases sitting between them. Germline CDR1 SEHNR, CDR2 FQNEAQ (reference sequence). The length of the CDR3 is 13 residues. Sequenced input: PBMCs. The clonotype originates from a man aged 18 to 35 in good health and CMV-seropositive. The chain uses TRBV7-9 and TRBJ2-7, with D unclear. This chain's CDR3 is CASSPQVWDEQYF. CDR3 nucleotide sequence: TGTGCCAGCAGCCCCCAGGTTTGGGACGAGCAGTACTTC.